This T cell receptor beta chain was documented in a study of technical replicates of blood from several donors. Assay used: immunoSEQ multiplex PCR; TCRdb lists only in-frame clones, some missing. Here the sample spans about 59,000 clones, around nine tenths being singletons. Germline CDR1 is SGHNT and CDR2 is YENEEA. V lost 5 bases and J lost 4; bases outside the gene matches: 7. The CDR3 contains 15 residues. The sequenced material came from PBMCs. The source is a human donor in good health. Some clones in this sample may be carry-over from other donors' samples. J is TRBJ2-1 and V is TRBV11-3, with 8 positions matching TRBD2. The CDR3 protein is CASSQRLAQYNEQFF. For the CDR3, the DNA is TGTGCCAGCAGCCAACGACTAGCGCAATACAATGAGCAGTTCTTC. Full variable domain (missing parts from reference TRBV11-3 and TRBJ2-1): EAGVVQSPRYKIIEKKQPVAFWCNPISGHNTLYWYLQNLGQGPELLIRYENEEAVDDSQLPKDRFSAERLKGVDSTLKIQPAELGDSAVYLCASSQRLAQYNEQFFGPGTRLTVL.